This is a list of T cell receptor beta chains from one sample in a study of T cell responses to AZD1222 COVID-19 vaccine. Using immunoSEQ multiplex PCR, the repertoire was profiled, and TCRdb retains in-frame clones only, with some absent. The sample carries just under 150,000 clones, roughly 88% recorded once. Sequenced material: peripheral blood, taken 28 days after the second dose of the MenACWY control vaccine. These receptors all stem from an adult who received the MenACWY meningococcal vaccine as a control. Both conserved end residues are part of each CDR3. Fields, in order: CDR3 DNA, CDR3 protein, CDR3 length, J gene, D gene, clone size, V gene. D genes are given only for firm matches. Not every row has a clone size; where given, it reads once, few, many or a size class.

CDR3nt: TGTGCCAGCAGCCCCGAGGGACGTACGCGAGAGACCCAGTACTTC
CDR3aa: CASSPEGRTRETQYF
len: 15
j_gene: TRBJ2-5
d_gene: NA
abundance: NA
v_gene: TRBV11-3

CDR3nt: TGTGCCAGCAGCCAGGAGGGATATGGGCAAGATTCACCCCTCCACTTT
CDR3aa: CASSQEGYGQDSPLHF
len: 16
j_gene: TRBJ1-6
d_gene: NA
abundance: NA
v_gene: TRBV4-2

CDR3nt: TGTGCCAGCAGTTACAACACGTACCAAGAGACCCAGTACTTC
CDR3aa: CASSYNTYQETQYF
len: 14
j_gene: TRBJ2-5
d_gene: NA
abundance: NA
v_gene: TRBV6-2/TRBV6-3

CDR3nt: TGTGCCAGCAGTTTATCAAGTACTCTTCGGGCGGGCGGGGAGCTGTTTTTT
CDR3aa: CASSLSSTLRAGGELFF
len: 17
j_gene: TRBJ2-2
d_gene: NA
abundance: once
v_gene: TRBV27

CDR3nt: TGTGCCAGCAGCTTACAGGGGGCAGGAGCCATGGAGACCCAGTACTTC
CDR3aa: CASSLQGAGAMETQYF
len: 16
j_gene: TRBJ2-5
d_gene: TRBD1
abundance: NA
v_gene: TRBV7-3

CDR3nt: TGTGCCAGCAGTCCGGGAGGGTCTACCTACAATGAGCAGTTCTTC
CDR3aa: CASSPGGSTYNEQFF
len: 15
j_gene: TRBJ2-1
d_gene: TRBD2
abundance: NA
v_gene: TRBV28

CDR3nt: TGTGCCAGCAGACCCTGGGGAGAAGGGAGTGAGCAGTTCTTC
CDR3aa: CASRPWGEGSEQFF
len: 14
j_gene: TRBJ2-1
d_gene: NA
abundance: NA
v_gene: TRBV11-3

CDR3nt: TGTGCCAGCAGTTTGGGACCCAACGTGGGGCAGAACACTGAAGCTTTCTTT
CDR3aa: CASSLGPNVGQNTEAFF
len: 17
j_gene: TRBJ1-1
d_gene: NA
abundance: NA
v_gene: TRBV27

CDR3nt: TGTGCCAGCAGCCAAGAGAGGGGTCAGCCCCAGCATTTT
CDR3aa: CASSQERGQPQHF
len: 13
j_gene: TRBJ1-5
d_gene: NA
abundance: NA
v_gene: TRBV3-1/TRBV3-2

CDR3nt: TGTGCCAGCAGTCAACGGGGGGGCAGAGAGACCCAGTACTTC
CDR3aa: CASSQRGGRETQYF
len: 14
j_gene: TRBJ2-5
d_gene: TRBD2
abundance: once
v_gene: TRBV14

CDR3nt: TGTGCCAGCGATCCAGGGGGCGATTATGGCTACACCTTC
CDR3aa: CASDPGGDYGYTF
len: 13
j_gene: TRBJ1-2
d_gene: TRBD1
abundance: once
v_gene: TRBV6-5

CDR3nt: TGCGCCAGCAGGTCGAGCGGGGCCGAGCAGTTCTTC
CDR3aa: CASRSSGAEQFF
len: 12
j_gene: TRBJ2-1
d_gene: TRBD2
abundance: NA
v_gene: TRBV4-3

CDR3nt: TGTGCCAGCAGCGTAGGGGGCGGGACAGGGGCCTACAATGAGCAGTTCTTC
CDR3aa: CASSVGGGTGAYNEQFF
len: 17
j_gene: TRBJ2-1
d_gene: TRBD1
abundance: once
v_gene: TRBV9

CDR3nt: TGCAGTGCTAGGGAAGGACTCAGCTACACCTTC
CDR3aa: CSAREGLSYTF
len: 11
j_gene: TRBJ1-2
d_gene: NA
abundance: NA
v_gene: TRBV20-1